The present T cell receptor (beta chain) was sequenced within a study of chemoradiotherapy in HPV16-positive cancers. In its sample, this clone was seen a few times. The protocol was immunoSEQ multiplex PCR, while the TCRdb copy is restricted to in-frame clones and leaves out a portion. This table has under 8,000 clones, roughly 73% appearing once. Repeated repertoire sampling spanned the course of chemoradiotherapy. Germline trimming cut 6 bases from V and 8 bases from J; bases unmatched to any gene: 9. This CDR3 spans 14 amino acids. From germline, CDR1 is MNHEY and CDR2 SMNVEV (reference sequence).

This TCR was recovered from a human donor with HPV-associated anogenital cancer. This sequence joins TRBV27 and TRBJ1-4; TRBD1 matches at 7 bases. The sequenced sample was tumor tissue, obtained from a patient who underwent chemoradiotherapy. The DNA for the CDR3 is TGTGCCAGCAGACTACAGGGGTCTGGCGAAAAACTGTTTTTT. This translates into CASRLQGSGEKLFF.